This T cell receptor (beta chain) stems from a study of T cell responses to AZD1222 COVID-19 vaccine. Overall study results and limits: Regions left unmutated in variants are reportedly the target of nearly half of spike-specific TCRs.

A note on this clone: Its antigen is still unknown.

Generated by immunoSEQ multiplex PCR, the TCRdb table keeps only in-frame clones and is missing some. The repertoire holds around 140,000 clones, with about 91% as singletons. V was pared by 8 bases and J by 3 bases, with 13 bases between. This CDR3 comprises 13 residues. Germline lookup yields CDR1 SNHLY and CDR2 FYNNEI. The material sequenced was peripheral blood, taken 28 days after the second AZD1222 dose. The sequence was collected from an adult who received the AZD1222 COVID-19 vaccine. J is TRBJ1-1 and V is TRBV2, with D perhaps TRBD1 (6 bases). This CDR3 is CASRTVPDTEAFF. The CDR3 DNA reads TGTGCCAGCCGGACAGTCCCGGACACTGAAGCTTTCTTT.